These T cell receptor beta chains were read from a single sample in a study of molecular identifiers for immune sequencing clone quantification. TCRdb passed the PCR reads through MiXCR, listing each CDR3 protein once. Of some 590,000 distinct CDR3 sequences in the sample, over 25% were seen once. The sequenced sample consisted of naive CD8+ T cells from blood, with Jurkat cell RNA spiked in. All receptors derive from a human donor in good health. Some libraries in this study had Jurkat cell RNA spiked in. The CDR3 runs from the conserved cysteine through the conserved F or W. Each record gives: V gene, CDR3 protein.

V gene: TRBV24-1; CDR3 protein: CATSDKTSRSSYNEQFF
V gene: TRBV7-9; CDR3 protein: CASSLLAGTDCNEQFF
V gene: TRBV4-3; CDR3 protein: CASSQEQDSFSSYEQYF
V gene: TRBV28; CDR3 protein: CASSLERDYNEQFF
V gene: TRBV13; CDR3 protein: CASSLVRGLAGVSYNEQFF
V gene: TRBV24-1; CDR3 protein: CATSGRKPNTGELFF
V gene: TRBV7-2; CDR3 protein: CASSFLGDGSYNEQFF
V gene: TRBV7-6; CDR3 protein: CASSLGTDSGDTIYF
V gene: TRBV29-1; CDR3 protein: CSVFATDNEQFF
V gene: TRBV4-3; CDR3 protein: CASSQTLQGRYNSPLHF